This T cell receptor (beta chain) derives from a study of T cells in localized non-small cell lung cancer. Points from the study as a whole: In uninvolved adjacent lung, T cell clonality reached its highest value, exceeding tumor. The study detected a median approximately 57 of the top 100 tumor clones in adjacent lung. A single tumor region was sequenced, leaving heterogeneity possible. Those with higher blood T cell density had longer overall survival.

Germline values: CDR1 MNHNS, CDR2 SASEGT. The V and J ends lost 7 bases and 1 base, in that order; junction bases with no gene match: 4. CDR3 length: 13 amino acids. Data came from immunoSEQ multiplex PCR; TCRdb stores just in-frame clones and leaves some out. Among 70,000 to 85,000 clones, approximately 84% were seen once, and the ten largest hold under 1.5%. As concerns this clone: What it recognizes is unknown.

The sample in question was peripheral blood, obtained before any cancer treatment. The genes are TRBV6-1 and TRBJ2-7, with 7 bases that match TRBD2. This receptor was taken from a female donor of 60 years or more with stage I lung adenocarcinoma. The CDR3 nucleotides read TGTGCCAGCAAGCGTAGCGGGTCCTACGAGCAGTACTTC. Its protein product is CASKRSGSYEQYF.